Detailed here is one T cell receptor beta chain. An end of the junction does not agree with germline; a read error may underlie this. The data were taken from a study of blood T cell repertoires in COVID-19. At the level of the study: The United States, Italy and Spain supplied acute and convalescent COVID-19 samples. Nucleic acid was either cDNA or gDNA, and it came from T cells, B-cell-depleted T cells, or PBMCs.

Authors' methods: Estimation of nucleated cell counts relied on the amplification of reference gene primers. Sequencing used immunoSEQ multiplex PCR; TCRdb keeps in-frame clones, though not all of them. V, J and clone size derive from that table, while D and trimming were established from the DNA sequence. The table includes about 88,000 clones, about 90% detected once. The CDR3 extends over 16 amino acids. Germline-derived CDR1 and CDR2 are KGHDR and SFDVKD. This chain connects TRBV24-1 to TRBJ2-1, with D maybe TRBD2 (7 bases). This clonotype was sampled from a man aged 18 to 30 with COVID-19, enrolled during active disease. Sequenced material: peripheral blood. CDR3 amino acids: CASSRGGHQQTDEQFF. CDR3 in DNA: TGTGCCAGCAGTAGGGGGGGGCACCAACAAACAGATGAGCAGTTCTTC.